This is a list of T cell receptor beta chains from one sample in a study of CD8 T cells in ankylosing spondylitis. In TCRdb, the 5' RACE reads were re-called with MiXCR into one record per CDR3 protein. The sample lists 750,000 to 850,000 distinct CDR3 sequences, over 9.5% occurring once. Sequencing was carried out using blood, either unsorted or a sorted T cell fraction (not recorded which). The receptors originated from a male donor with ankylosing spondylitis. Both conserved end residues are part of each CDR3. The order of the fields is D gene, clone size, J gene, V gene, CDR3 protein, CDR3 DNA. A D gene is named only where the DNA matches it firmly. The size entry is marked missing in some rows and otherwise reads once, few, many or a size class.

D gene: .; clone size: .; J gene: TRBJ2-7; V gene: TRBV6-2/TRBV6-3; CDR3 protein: CASSRQGKQYF; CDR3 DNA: TGTGCCAGCAGTAGGCAGGGAAAACAGTACTTC
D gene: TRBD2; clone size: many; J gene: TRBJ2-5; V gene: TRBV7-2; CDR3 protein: CASSFQGGAETQYF; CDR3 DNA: TGTGCCAGCAGCTTTCAGGGAGGGGCAGAGACCCAGTACTTC
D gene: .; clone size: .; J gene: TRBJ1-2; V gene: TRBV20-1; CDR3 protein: CSARVNFRGNYGYTF; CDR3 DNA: TGCAGTGCTCGGGTCAATTTCAGGGGTAACTATGGCTACACCTTC
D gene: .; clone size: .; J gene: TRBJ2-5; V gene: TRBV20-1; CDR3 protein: CSATGLYQETQYF; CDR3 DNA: TGCAGTGCTACCGGCCTCTACCAAGAGACCCAGTACTTC
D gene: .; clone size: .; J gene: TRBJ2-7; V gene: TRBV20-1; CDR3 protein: CSASGQVNYEQYF; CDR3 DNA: TGCAGTGCTAGCGGGCAGGTAAACTACGAGCAGTACTTC
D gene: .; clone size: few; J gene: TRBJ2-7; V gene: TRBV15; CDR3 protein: CATSRLGSSYEQYF; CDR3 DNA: TGTGCCACCAGTCGACTAGGAAGCTCCTACGAGCAGTACTTC
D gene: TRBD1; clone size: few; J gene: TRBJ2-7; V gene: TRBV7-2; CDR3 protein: CASSLRSGQSHYEQYF; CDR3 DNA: TGTGCCAGCAGCTTACGATCGGGACAGTCTCACTACGAGCAGTACTTC
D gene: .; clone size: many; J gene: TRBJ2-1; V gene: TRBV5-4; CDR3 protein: CASSLDLVPSNNEQFF; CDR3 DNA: TGTGCCAGCAGCTTGGATCTCGTTCCCTCTAACAATGAGCAGTTCTTC
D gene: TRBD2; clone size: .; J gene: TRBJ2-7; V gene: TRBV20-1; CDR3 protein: CSARDPASGRGYEQYF; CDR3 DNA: TGCAGTGCTAGAGATCCGGCTAGCGGGAGGGGCTACGAGCAGTACTTC
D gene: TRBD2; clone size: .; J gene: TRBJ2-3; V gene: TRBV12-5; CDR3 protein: CASGSAMTSGNTDTQYF; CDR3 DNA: TGTGCTAGTGGTTCCGCAATGACTAGCGGAAACACAGATACGCAGTATTTT
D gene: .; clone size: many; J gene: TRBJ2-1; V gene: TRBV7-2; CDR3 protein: CASSNPGHFSEQFF; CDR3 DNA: TGTGCCAGCAGCAACCCAGGACACTTCAGTGAGCAGTTCTTC
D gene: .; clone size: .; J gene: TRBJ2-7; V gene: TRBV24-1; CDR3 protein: CATSKQRFSEQYF; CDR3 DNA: TGTGCCACCAGCAAACAGAGGTTTTCCGAGCAGTACTTC
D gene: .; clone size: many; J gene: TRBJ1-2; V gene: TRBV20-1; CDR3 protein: CSANSFYDGYTF; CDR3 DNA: TGCAGTGCTAACAGCTTTTATGATGGCTACACCTTC
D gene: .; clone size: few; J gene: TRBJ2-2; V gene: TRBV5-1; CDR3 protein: CASSGPSPGELFF; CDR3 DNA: TGCGCCAGCAGCGGACCTTCCCCCGGGGAGCTGTTTTTT
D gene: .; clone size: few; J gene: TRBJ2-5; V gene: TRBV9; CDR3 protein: CASSVLARAETQYF; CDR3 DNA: TGTGCCAGCAGCGTACTGGCTCGGGCAGAGACCCAGTACTTC
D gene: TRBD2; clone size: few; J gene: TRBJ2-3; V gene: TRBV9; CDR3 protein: CASSVAGGSDTQYF; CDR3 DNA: TGTGCCAGCAGCGTAGCGGGAGGATCAGATACGCAGTATTTT
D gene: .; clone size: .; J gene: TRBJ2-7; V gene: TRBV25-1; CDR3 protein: CASSESGGRLSQEQYF; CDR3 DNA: TGTGCCAGCAGTGAATCAGGAGGGAGACTATCACAGGAGCAGTACTTC
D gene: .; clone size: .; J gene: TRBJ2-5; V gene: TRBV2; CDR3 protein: CASRVLFAVQAQYF; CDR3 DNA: TGTGCCAGCAGGGTACTCTTCGCGGTCCAGGCCCAGTACTTC
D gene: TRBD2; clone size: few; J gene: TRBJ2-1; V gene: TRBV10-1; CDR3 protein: CASSDQEIAGPYNEQFF; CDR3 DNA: TGCGCCAGCAGTGATCAAGAGATAGCGGGACCCTACAATGAGCAGTTCTTC
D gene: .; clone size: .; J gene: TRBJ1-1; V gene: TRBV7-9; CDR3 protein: CASSREGGLTEAFF; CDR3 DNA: TGTGCCAGCAGCCGCGAGGGAGGGCTCACTGAAGCTTTCTTT
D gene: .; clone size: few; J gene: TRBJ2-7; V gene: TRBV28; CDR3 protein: CASSLARQSQNEQYF; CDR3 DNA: TGTGCCAGCAGTTTAGCTCGTCAGTCCCAGAACGAGCAGTACTTC
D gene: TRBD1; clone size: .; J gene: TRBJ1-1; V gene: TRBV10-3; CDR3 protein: CAIRTGQGNTEAFF; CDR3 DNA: TGTGCCATCAGGACGGGACAGGGGAACACTGAAGCTTTCTTT
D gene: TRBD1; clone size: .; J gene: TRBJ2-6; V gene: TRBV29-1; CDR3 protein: CSASDRGRGANVLTF; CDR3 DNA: TGCAGCGCCTCGGACAGGGGGCGTGGGGCCAACGTCCTGACTTTC
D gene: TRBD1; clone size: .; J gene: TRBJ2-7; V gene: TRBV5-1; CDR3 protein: CASSSGTAGEQYF; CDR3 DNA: TGCGCCAGCAGCTCCGGGACAGCTGGGGAGCAGTACTTC
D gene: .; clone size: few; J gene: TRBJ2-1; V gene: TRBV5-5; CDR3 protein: CASSLDLQTPLNEQFF; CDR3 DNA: TGTGCCAGCAGCTTGGATCTCCAAACCCCCCTCAATGAGCAGTTCTTC
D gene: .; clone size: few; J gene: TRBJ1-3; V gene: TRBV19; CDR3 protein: CASTPKDSGNTIYF; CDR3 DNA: TGTGCCAGTACCCCGAAGGACAGTGGAAACACCATATATTTT
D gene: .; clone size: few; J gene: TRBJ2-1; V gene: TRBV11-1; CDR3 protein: CASARGTLFNEQFF; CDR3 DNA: TGTGCCAGCGCTCGGGGCACACTATTCAATGAGCAGTTCTTC
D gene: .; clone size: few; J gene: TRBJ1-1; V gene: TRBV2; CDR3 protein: CASSVRQLNTEAFF; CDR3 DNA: TGTGCCAGCAGCGTGAGGCAGCTGAACACTGAAGCTTTCTTT
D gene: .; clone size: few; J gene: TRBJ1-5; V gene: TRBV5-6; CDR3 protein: CASSLDPRGLQHF; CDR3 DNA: TGTGCCAGCAGCTTGGACCCCAGAGGGCTCCAGCATTTT
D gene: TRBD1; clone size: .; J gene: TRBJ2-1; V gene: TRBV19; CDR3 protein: CASSPGQMRVGGQFF; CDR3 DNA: TGTGCCAGCTCTCCGGGACAGATGCGGGTTGGTGGTCAGTTCTTC
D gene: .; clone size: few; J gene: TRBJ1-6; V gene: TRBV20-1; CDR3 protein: CSARGATYNSPLHF; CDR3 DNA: TGCAGTGCTAGAGGTGCGACATATAATTCACCCCTCCACTTT